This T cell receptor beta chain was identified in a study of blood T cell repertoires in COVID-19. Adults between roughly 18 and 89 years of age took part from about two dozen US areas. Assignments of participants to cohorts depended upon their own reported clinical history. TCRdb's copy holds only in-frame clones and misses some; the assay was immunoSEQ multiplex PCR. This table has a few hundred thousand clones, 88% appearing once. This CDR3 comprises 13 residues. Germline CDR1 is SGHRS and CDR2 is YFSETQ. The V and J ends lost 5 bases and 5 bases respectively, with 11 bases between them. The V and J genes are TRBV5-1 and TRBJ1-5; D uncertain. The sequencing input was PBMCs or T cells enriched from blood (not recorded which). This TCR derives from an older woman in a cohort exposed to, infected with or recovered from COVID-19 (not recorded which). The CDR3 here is CASSSSIDQPQHF. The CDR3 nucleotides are TGCGCCAGCAGTTCGAGTATTGATCAGCCCCAGCATTTT.